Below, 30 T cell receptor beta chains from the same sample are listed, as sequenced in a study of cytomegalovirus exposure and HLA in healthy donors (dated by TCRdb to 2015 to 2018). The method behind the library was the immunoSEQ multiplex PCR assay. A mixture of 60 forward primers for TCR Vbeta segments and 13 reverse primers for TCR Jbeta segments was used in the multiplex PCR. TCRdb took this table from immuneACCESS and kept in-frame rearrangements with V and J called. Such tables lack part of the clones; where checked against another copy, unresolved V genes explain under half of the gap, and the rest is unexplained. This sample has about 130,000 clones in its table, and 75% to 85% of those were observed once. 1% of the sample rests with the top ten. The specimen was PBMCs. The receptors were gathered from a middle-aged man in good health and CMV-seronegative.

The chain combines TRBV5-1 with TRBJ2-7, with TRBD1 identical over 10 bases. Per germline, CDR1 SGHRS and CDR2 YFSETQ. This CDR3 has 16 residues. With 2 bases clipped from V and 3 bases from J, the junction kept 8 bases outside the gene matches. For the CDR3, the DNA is TGCGCCAGCAGCTTCCAACGGACAGGGGGAGGCTACGAGCAGTACTTC. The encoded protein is CASSFQRTGGGYEQYF.

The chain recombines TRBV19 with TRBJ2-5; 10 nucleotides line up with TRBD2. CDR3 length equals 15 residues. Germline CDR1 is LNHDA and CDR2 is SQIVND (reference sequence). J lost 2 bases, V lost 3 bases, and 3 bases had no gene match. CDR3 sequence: CASSMASGGQETQYF. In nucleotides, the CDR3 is TGTGCCAGTAGTATGGCTAGCGGGGGACAAGAGACCCAGTACTTC.

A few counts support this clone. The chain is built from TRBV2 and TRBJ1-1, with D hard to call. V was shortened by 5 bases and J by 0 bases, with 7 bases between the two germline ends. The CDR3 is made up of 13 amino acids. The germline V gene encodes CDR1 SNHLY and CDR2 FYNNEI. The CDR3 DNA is TGTGCCAGCAGTCGGGAGATGAACACTGAAGCTTTCTTT. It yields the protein CASSREMNTEAFF.

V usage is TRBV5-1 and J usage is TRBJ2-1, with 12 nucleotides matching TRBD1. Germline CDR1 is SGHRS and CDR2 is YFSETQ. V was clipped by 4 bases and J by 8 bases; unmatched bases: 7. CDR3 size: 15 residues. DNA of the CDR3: TGCGCCAGCAGCGTCCGGGACAGGGGGCGGGATGAGCAGTTCTTC. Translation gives CASSVRDRGRDEQFF. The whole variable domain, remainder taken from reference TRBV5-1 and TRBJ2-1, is KAGVTQTPRYLIKTRGQQVTLSCSPISGHRSVSWYQQTPGQGLQFLFEYFSETQRNKGNFPGRFSGRQFSNSRSEMNVSTLELGDSALYLCASSVRDRGRDEQFFGPGTRLTVL.

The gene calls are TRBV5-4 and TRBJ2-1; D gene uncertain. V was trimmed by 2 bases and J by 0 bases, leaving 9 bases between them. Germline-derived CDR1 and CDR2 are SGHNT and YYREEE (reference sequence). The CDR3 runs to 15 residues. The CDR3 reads CASSLAASSYNEQFF. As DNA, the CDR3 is TGTGCCAGCAGCTTAGCAGCGTCCTCCTACAATGAGCAGTTCTTC.

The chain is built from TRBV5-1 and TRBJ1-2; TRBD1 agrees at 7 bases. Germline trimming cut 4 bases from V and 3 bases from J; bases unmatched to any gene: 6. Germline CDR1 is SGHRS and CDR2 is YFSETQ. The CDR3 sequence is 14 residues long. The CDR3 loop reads CASSQGGGDYGYTF. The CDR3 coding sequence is TGCGCCAGCAGCCAGGGGGGTGGGGACTATGGCTACACCTTC.

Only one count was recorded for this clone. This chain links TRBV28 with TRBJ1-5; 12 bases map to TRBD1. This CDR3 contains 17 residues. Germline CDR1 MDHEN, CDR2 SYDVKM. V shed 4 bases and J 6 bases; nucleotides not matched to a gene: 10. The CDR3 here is CASSSRTGTGGFQPQHF. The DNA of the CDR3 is TGTGCCAGCAGTTCCCGAACCGGGACAGGGGGCTTTCAGCCCCAGCATTTT.

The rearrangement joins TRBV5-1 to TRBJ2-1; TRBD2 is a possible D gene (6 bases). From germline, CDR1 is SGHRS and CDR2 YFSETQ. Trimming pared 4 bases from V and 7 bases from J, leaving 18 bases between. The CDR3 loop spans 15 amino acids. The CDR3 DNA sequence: TGCGCCAGCAGCCCTATTTTGGTAGCGGAAAATGAGCAGTTCTTC. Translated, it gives CASSPILVAENEQFF.

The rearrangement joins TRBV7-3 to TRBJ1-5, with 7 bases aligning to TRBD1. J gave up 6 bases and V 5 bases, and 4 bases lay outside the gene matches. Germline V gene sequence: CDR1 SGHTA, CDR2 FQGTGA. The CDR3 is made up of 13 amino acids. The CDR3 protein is CASSPGQVQPQHF. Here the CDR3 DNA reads TGTGCCAGCAGCCCAGGACAGGTTCAGCCCCAGCATTTT.

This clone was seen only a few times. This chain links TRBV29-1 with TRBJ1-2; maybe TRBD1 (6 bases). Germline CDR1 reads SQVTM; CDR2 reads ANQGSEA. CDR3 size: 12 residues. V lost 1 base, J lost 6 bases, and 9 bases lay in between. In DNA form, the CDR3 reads TGCAGCGTTGAAGGTCAGGGGAATGGCTACACCTTC. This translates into CSVEGQGNGYTF.

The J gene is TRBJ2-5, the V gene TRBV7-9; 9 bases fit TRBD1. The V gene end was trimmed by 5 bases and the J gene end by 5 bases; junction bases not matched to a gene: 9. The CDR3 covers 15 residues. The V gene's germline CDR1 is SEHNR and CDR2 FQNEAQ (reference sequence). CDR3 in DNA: TGTGCCAGCAGCGTCGGACAGGGGCTGAGGGAGACCCAGTACTTC. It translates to CASSVGQGLRETQYF.

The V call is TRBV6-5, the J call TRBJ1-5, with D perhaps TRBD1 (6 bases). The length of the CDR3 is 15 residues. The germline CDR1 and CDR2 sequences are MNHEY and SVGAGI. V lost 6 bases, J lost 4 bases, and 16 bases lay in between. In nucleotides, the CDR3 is TGTGCCAGCAGGGGTCTTACAGGGATTAATCAGCCCCAGCATTTT. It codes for CASRGLTGINQPQHF.

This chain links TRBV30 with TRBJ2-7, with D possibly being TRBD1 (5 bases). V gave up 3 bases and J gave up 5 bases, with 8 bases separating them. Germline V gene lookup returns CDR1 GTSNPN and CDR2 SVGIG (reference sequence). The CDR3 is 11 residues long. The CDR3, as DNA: TGTGCCTGGAGCCTGGGGCACGAGCAGTACTTC. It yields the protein CAWSLGHEQYF.

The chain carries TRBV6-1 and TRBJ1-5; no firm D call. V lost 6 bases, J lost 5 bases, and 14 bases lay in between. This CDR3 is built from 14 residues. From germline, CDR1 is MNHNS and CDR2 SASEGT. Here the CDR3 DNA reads TGTGCCAGCAGCCAGACTGGTCTAGATCAGCCCCAGCATTTT. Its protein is CASSQTGLDQPQHF.

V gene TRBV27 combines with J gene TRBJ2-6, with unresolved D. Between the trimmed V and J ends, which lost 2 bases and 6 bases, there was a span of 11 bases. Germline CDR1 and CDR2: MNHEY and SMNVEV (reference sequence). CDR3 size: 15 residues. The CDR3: CASSLGPGEANVLTF. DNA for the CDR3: TGTGCCAGCAGTTTAGGGCCCGGTGAGGCCAACGTCCTGACTTTC.

CDR3 protein: CASSALAGGLEQYF. The CDR3 region has the DNA TGTGCCAGCAGCGCACTAGCGGGAGGTCTCGAGCAGTACTTC. This chain connects TRBV11-2 to TRBJ2-7, with 12 bases matching TRBD2. The germline CDR1 and CDR2 sequences are SGHAT and FQNNGV. Losses at the gene ends were 5 bases for V and 6 bases for J; bases not matched to a gene: 5. The CDR3 runs to 14 residues.

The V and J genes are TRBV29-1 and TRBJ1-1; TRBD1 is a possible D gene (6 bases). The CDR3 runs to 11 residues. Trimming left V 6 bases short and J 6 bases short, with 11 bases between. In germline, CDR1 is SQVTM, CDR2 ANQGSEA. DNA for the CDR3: TGCAGCGTGGTACAGGGCCCTGAAGCTTTCTTT. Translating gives CSVVQGPEAFF. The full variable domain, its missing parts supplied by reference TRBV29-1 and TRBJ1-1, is SAVISQKPSRDICQRGTSLTIQCQVDSQVTMMFWYRQQPGQSLTLIATANQGSEATYESGFVIDKFPISRPNLTFSTLTVSNMSPEDSSIYLCSVVQGPEAFFGQGTRLTVV.

The CDR3 protein is CASRPQGPMVEQFF. CDR3 DNA: TGCGCCAGCAGGCCACAGGGGCCAATGGTAGAGCAGTTCTTC. V gene TRBV5-1 combines with J gene TRBJ2-1; TRBD1 matches 7 bases. V was clipped by 5 bases and J by 10 bases; unmatched bases: 12. Germline assignment: CDR1 SGHRS and CDR2 YFSETQ. The CDR3 consists of 14 residues.

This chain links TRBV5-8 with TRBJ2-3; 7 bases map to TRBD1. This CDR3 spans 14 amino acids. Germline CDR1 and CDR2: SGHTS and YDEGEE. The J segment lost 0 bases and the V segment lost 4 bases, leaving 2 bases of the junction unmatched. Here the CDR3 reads CASSKGQSTDTQYF. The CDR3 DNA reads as TGTGCCAGCAGCAAGGGACAGAGCACAGATACGCAGTATTTT. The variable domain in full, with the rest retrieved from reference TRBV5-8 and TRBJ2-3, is EAGVTQSPTHLIKTRGQQATLRCSPISGHTSVYWYQQALGLGLQFLLWYDEGEERNRGNFPPRFSGRQFPNYSSELNVNALELEDSALYLCASSKGQSTDTQYFGPGTRLTVL.

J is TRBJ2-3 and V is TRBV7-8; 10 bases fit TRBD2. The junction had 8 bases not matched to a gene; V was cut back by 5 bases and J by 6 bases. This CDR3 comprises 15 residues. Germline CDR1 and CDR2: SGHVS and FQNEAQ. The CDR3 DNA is TGTGCCAGCAGCAGGACTAGCGGCAAGGGGGATACGCAGTATTTT. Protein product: CASSRTSGKGDTQYF.

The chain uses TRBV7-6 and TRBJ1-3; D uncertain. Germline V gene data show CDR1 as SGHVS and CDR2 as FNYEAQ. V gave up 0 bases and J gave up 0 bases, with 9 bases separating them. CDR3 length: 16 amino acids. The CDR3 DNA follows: TGTGCCAGCAGCTTAGCACTCCCGAGCTCTGGAAACACCATATATTTT. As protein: CASSLALPSSGNTIYF.

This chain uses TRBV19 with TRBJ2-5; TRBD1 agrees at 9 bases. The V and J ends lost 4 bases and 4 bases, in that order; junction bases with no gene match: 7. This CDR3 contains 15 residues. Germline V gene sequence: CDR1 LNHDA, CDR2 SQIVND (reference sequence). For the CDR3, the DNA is TGTGCCAGTAGTACAGGACAGGGGCCCTTAGAGACCCAGTACTTC. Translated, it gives CASSTGQGPLETQYF.

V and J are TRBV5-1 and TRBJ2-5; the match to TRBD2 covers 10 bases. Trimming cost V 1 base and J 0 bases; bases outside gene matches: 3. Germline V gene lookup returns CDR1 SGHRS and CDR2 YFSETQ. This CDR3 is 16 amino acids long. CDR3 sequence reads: CASSLMLAGDQETQYF. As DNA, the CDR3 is TGCGCCAGCAGCTTGATGCTAGCGGGAGACCAAGAGACCCAGTACTTC.

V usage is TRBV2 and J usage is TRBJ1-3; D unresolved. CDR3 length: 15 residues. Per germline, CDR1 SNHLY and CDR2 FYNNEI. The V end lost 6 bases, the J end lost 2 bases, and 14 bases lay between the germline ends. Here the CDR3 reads CASSPQAQAGNTIYF. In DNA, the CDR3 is TGTGCCAGCAGCCCGCAGGCGCAGGCTGGAAACACCATATATTTT.

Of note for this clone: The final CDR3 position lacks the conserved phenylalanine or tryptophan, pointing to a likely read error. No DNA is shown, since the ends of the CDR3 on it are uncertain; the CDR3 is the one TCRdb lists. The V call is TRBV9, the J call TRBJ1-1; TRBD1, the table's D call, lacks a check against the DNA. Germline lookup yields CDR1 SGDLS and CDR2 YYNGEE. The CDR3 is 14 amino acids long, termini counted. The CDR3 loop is CASSVAGAGPELRL.

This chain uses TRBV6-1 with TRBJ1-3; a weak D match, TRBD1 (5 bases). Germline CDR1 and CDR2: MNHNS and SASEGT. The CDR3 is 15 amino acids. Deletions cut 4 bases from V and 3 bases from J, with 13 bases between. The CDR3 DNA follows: TGTGCCAGCAGTGCGGGCAGGGATGGTGGAAACACCATATATTTT. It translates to CASSAGRDGGNTIYF.

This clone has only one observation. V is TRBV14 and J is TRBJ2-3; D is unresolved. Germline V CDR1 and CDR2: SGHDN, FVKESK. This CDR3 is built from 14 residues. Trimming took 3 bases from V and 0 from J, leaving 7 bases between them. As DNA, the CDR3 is TGTGCCAGCAGCCAGGGCCTGAGCACAGATACGCAGTATTTT. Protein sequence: CASSQGLSTDTQYF.

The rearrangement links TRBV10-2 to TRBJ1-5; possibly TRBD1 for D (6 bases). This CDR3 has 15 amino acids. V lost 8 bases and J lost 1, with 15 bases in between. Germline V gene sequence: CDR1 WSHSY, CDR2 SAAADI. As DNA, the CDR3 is TGCGCCAGCGGCGCGCGGGGGCAGAGCAATCAGCCCCAGCATTTT. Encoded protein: CASGARGQSNQPQHF.

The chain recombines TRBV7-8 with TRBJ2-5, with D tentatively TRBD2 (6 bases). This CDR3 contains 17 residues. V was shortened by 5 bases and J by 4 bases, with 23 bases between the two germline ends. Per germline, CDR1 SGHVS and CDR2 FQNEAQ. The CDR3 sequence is CASSHPSGELLRETQYF. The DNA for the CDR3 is TGTGCCAGCAGCCATCCTTCGGGGGAGCTGTTACGAGAGACCCAGTACTTC.

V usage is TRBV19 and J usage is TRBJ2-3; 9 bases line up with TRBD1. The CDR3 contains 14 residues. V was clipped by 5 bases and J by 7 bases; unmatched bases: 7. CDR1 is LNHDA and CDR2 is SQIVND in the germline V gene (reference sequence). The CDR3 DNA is TGTGCCAGTAGTCAGGGCGGACAGGGGCATACGCAGTATTTT. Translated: CASSQGGQGHTQYF.